This TCR beta chain was sequenced in a study of Tregs in tolerant kidney transplant recipients. Thawed PBMCs were FACS-sorted into unstimulated CD4+CD25+CD127- regulatory T cells, CD4+CD25- non-regulatory cells, CD4 and CD8 cells. Germline CDR1 reads SGHAT; CDR2 reads FQDESV (reference sequence). Trimming pared 3 bases from V and 1 base from J, leaving 12 bases between. The CDR3 covers 15 residues. The data were produced by immunoSEQ multiplex PCR, yet TCRdb's version contains in-frame clones alone and is incomplete. The data show more than 90,000 clones, roughly nine tenths seen once. Overall study findings and caveats: This study did not directly address biological reproducibility. Validation in larger populations is needed because few patients were studied. Tregs expanded with activated donor B cells seemed most donor-specific.

In regard to this clone: Its antigen is as yet unknown.

The chain has TRBV11-1 and TRBJ1-1; tentative D call: TRBD1 (5 bases). This TCR was recovered from a human donor in good health. The sample was CD4+ T cells from blood. The CDR3 DNA reads TGTGCCAGCAGCTTTATGGGACCGAGGAACACTGAAGCTTTCTTT. It is translated as CASSFMGPRNTEAFF.